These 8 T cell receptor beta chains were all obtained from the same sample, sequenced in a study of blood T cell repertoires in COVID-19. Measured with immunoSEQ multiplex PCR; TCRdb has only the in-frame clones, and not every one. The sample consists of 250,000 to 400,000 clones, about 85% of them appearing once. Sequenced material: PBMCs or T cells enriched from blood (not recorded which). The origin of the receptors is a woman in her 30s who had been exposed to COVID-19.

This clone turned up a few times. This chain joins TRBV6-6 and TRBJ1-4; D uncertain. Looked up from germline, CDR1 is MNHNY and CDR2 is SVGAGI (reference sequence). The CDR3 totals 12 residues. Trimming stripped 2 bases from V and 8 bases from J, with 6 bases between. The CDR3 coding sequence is TGTGCCAGCAGTTACCGTGAGGAAAAACTGTTTTTT. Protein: CASSYREEKLFF.

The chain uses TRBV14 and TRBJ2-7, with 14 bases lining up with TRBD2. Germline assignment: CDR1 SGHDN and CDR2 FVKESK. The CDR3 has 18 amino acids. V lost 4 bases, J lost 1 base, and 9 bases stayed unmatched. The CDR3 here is CASSRGLAGGSGSYEQYF. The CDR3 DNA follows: TGTGCCAGCAGCCGCGGACTAGCGGGAGGATCGGGATCCTACGAGCAGTACTTC.

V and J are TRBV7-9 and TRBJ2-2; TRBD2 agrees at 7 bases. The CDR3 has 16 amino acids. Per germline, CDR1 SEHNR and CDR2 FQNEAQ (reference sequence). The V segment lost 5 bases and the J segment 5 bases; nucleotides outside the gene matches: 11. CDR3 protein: CASSRAGDGGTGELFF. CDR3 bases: TGTGCCAGCAGCCGGGCGGGGGACGGGGGAACCGGGGAGCTGTTTTTT. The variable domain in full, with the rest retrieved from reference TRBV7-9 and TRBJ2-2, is DTGVSQNPRHKITKRGQNVTFRCDPISEHNRLYWYRQTLGQGPEFLTYFQNEAQLEKSRLLSDRFSAERPKGSFSTLEIQRTEQGDSAMYLCASSRAGDGGTGELFFGEGSRLTVL.

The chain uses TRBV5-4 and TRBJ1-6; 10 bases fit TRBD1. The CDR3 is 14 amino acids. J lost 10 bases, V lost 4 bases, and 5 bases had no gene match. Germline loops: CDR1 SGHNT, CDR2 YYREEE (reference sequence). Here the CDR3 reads CASSRTGGGSPLHF. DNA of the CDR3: TGTGCCAGCAGCCGGACAGGGGGAGGGTCACCCCTCCACTTT.

The CDR3: CASSEVVRTGFRYNEQFF. CDR3 nucleotide sequence: TGTGCCAGCAGTGAAGTTGTGAGGACAGGGTTTCGATACAATGAGCAGTTCTTC. The genes are TRBV2 and TRBJ2-1, with TRBD1 matching over 8 bases. The V segment lost 1 base and the J segment 4 bases; nucleotides outside the gene matches: 12. The CDR3 extends over 18 amino acids. Germline lookup yields CDR1 SNHLY and CDR2 FYNNEI.

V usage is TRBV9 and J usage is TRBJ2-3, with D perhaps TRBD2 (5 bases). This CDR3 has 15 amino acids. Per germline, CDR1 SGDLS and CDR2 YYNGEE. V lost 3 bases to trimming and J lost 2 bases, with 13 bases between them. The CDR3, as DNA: TGTGCCAGCAGCGAGATTAGCGTCCCCACAGATACGCAGTATTTT. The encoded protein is CASSEISVPTDTQYF. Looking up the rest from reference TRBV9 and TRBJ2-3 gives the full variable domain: DSGVTQTPKHLITATGQRVTLRCSPRSGDLSVYWYQQSLDQGLQFLIQYYNGEERAKGNILERFSAQQFPDLHSELNLSSLELGDSALYFCASSEISVPTDTQYFGPGTRLTVL.

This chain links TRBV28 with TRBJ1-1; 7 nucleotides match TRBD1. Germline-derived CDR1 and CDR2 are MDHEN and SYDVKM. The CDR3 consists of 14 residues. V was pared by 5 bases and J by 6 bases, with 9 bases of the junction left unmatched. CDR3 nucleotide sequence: TGTGCCAGCAGTCCGCCTGACAGGGCCCCTGAAGCTTTCTTT. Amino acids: CASSPPDRAPEAFF.

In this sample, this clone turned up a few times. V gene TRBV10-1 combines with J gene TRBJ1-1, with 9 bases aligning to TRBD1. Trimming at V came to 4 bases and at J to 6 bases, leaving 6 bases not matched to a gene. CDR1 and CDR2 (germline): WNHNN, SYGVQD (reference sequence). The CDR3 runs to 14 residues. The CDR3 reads CASSGPGQGSEAFF. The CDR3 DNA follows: TGCGCCAGCAGTGGTCCGGGACAGGGTTCTGAAGCTTTCTTT.